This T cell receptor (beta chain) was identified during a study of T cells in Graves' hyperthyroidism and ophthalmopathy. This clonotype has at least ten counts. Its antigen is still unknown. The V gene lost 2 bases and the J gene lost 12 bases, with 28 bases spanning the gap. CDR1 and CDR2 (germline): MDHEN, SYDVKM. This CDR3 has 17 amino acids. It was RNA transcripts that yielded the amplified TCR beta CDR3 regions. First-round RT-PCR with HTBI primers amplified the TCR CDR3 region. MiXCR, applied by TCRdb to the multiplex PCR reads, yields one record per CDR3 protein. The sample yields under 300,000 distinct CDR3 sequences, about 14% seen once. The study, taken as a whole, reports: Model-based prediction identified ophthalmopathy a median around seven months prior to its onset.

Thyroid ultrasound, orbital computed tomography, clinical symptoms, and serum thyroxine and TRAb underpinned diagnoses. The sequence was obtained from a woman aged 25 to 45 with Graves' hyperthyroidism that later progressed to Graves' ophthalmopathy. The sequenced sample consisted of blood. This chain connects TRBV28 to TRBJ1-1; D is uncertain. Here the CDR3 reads CASSLLTLGSIDYMTFF. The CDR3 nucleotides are TGTGCCAGCAGTTTACTCACCCTGGGGAGTATTGATTACATGACTTTCTTT.